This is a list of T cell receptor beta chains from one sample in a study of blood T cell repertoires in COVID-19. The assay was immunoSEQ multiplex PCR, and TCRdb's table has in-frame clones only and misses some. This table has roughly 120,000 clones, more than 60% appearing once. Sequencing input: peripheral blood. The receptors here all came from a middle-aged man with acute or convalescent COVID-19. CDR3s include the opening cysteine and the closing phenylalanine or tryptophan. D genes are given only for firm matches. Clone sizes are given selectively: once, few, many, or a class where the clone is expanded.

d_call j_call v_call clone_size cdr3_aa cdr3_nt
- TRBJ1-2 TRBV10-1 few CASSDGRSYGYTF TGCGCCAGCAGTGATGGCCGTTCTTATGGCTACACCTTC
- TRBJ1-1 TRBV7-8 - CASSLGAPSNTEAFF TGTGCCAGCAGCTTAGGGGCCCCATCGAACACTGAAGCTTTCTTT
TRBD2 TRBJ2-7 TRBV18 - CASSRTSGSSYEQYF TGTGCCAGTTCACGTACTAGCGGAAGCTCCTACGAGCAGTACTTC
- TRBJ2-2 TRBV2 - CASSWLAVGELFF TGTGCCAGCAGCTGGCTAGCTGTCGGGGAGCTGTTTTTT
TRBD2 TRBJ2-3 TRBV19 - CASASAGASTDTQYF TGTGCCAGTGCATCCGCGGGAGCGTCCACAGATACGCAGTATTTT
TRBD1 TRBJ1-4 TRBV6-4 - CRPDREREKLFF TGTAGGCCTGACAGGGAACGCGAAAAACTGTTTTTT
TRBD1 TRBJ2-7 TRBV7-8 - CASSYPMDRSSSYEQYF TGTGCCAGCAGCTATCCTATGGACAGGAGCTCTTCCTACGAGCAGTACTTC
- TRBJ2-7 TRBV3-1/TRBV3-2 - CASSYRQGTTYEQYF TGTGCCAGCAGCTATCGTCAGGGAACTACCTACGAGCAGTACTTC
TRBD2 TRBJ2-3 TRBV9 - CASSGSSGGTDTQYF TGTGCCAGCAGCGGGTCCTCGGGGGGGACAGATACGCAGTATTTT
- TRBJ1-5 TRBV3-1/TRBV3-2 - CASSQASGDQPQHF TGTGCCAGCAGCCAAGCGTCCGGGGATCAGCCCCAGCATTTT
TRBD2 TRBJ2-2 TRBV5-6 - CASGRLAGRWTGELFF TGTGCCAGCGGTCGTCTAGCGGGGCGTTGGACCGGGGAGCTGTTTTTT
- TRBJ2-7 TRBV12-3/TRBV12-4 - CASSFQAPEQYF TGTGCCAGCAGTTTCCAGGCTCCCGAGCAGTACTTC
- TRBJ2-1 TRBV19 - CASSIPGNEQFF TGTGCCAGTAGTATCCCCGGGAATGAGCAGTTCTTC
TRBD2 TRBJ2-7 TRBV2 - CASSEGAGVSSYEQYF TGTGCCAGCAGTGAGGGAGCGGGGGTGAGCTCCTACGAGCAGTACTTC
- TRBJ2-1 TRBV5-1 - CASSLSGDEQFF TGCGCCAGCAGCTTGTCCGGGGATGAGCAGTTCTTC
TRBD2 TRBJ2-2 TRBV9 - CASSVGTSGNTGELFF TGTGCCAGCAGCGTAGGGACTAGCGGGAACACCGGGGAGCTGTTTTTT
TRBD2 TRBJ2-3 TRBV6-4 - CASKDREGADTQYF TGTGCCAGCAAGGATCGGGAGGGAGCTGATACGCAGTATTTT
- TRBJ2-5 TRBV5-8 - CASSLVGGVETQYF TGTGCCAGCAGCTTGGTGGGGGGAGTAGAGACCCAGTACTTC
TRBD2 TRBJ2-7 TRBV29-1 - CSGRGVSYEQYF TGCAGCGGACGGGGGGTCTCCTACGAGCAGTACTTC
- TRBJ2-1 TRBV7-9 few CASSTKRRADTYNEQFF TGTGCCAGCAGCACAAAACGGCGGGCCGATACGTACAATGAGCAGTTCTTC
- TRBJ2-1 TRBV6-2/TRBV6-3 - CASSSANEQFF TGTGCCAGCAGTTCAGCGAATGAGCAGTTCTTC
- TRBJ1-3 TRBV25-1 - CASQAPGFSGNTIYF TGTGCCAGCCAAGCACCGGGATTCTCTGGAAACACCATATATTTT
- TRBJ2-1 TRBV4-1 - CASSQNLGHEQFF TGCGCCAGCAGCCAAAATCTGGGGCATGAGCAGTTCTTC
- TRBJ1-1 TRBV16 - CASSQSGGNTEAFF TGTGCCAGCAGCCAATCGGGGGGGAACACTGAAGCTTTCTTT
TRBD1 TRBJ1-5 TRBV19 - CASSIEYRGDQPQHF TGTGCCAGTAGTATAGAATACAGGGGGGATCAGCCCCAGCATTTT
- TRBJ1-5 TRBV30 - CAWNGVGIGQPQHF TGTGCCTGGAACGGGGTGGGGATCGGTCAGCCCCAGCATTTT
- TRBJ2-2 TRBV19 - CATAEGPTGVVTGELFF TGTGCCACCGCGGAGGGTCCGACGGGAGTAGTCACCGGGGAGCTGTTTTTT
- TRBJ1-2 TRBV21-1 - CASSPTGVDGYTF TGTGCCAGCAGCCCGACGGGGGTGGATGGCTACACCTTC
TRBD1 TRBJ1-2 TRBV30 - CAWGRGRDYGYTF TGTGCCTGGGGTAGGGGGCGCGACTATGGCTACACCTTC
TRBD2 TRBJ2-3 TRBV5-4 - CASSKGLAGGLYTQYF TGTGCCAGCAGCAAGGGACTAGCGGGAGGGCTCTATACGCAGTATTTT
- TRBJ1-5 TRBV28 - CASSLLEIRRERAQPQHF TGTGCCAGCAGTTTATTAGAAATCCGACGGGAGAGGGCTCAGCCCCAGCATTTT
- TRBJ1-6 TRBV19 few CASSGTLNSPLHF TGTGCCAGTAGTGGGACACTGAATTCACCCCTCCACTTT
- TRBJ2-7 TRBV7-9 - CASSLGPADTYEQYF TGTGCCAGCAGCTTAGGCCCCGCCGACACCTACGAGCAGTACTTC
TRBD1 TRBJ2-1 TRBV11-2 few CASSLAGGRYNEQFF TGTGCCAGCAGCTTAGCAGGGGGCAGGTACAATGAGCAGTTCTTC
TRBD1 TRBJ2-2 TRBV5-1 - CASSLVQGAGTGELFF TGCGCCAGCAGCTTGGTGCAGGGGGCAGGTACCGGGGAGCTGTTTTTT
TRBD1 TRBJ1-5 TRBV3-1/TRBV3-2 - CASQGAGQPQHF TGTGCCAGCCAGGGGGCTGGGCAGCCCCAGCATTTT
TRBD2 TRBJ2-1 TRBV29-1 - CSVEGREREQFF TGCAGCGTCGAAGGGCGGGAGAGGGAGCAGTTCTTC